Given below is one T cell receptor beta chain in context. Its specific antigen is unknown. No much larger clone exists at a distance of one base, and base qualities are not known. This sample was taken from a study of blood T cell repertoires in COVID-19 (dated by TCRdb to the early 2020s). About the study as a whole: Samples covering the acute and convalescent phases of COVID-19 were provided by collaborators in the United States, Italy and Spain. The material from the prospective study consisted of cDNA or gDNA derived from T cells, B-cell-depleted T cells, or PBMCs. Subjects who had been exposed to COVID-19, were actively infected with it, or had recovered from it provided the deeply sampled blood TCRbeta repertoires that made up the dataset. The repertoires were released in a freely available public database intended as a resource for research on the immune response to SARS-CoV-2. Samples were obtained from the ongoing ImmuneRACE study (first 160 participants) and from some 1,200 subjects provided by 6 global collaborators. The sample metadata nearly always contained a de-identified subject ID, COVID-19 status, age in years and sex. Where available, HLA class I and class II types were taken from metadata supplied by the sample provider and were not determined by assay-based typing. The research as a whole found: How much clinical and demographic metadata was included differed by source and by participant, and the metadata was provided uncurated.

TCRbeta CDR3 regions were amplified from genomic DNA by means of the immunoSEQ Assay, a bias-controlled multiplex PCR. Processing in the source paper ran as follows. The number of nucleated cells in each sample was estimated by amplification of reference gene primers within the assay. To quantify the absolute abundance of each unique TCRbeta CDR3 rearrangement, sequence reads were collapsed and filtered. For each sample, productive Simpson clonality was calculated by taking the square root of Simpson's diversity index across productive rearrangements. In TCRdb, the immuneACCESS table is reduced to in-frame sequences with V and J assigned. These tables do not hold every clone; where another copy was compared, an unresolved V gene accounts for under half, and the others remain unexplained. That table furnishes V, J and clone size, whereas the DNA furnished D and trimming. In all, the sample holds 110,000 to 150,000 clones, and under 85% of those were seen once. 1.5% to 2% of the sample is held by the ten biggest clonotypes.

The CDR3, from cysteine to phenylalanine, totals 15 residues. Just CDR3 DNA is preserved here, 45 bases in frame from base 1. The germline V gene specifies MGHRA as CDR1 and YSYEKL as CDR2. Trimming leaves V shorter by 1 base and J shorter by 6 bases, with the junction holding 5 bases beyond the gene matches. Participants in the prospective study were enrolled through a virtual design, were aged roughly 18 to 90 years, and lived in about 25 United States geographic areas. In the prospective study, cohorts were assigned on the basis of participant-reported clinical history obtained from a screening survey and a study questionnaire. Exposed participants had been in contact with someone with a PCR-confirmed or clinician-diagnosed COVID-19 case within 2 weeks of study entry. Each participant in the prospective study had whole blood, serum and a nasopharyngeal or oropharyngeal swab collected by mobile phlebotomists. Additional blood draws and questionnaires over an approximately two-month period could optionally be provided by prospective study participants. Before DNA extraction, prospective study blood samples were shipped either frozen or at room temperature.

Sequenced sample: PBMCs or T cells enriched from blood (not recorded which). In this chain, TRBV4-1 is recombined with TRBJ2-1, and 8 bases in between align with TRBD2. The receptor's source is a woman aged 18-29 years who had been exposed to COVID-19. Here the CDR3 is given as CASSQGLGGVNEQFF. The nucleotides are TGCGCCAGCAGCCAAGGCCTCGGGGGGGTCAATGAGCAGTTCTTC.